This paragraph reports one T cell receptor (beta chain). Its specificity is not known. The data originate from a study of cytomegalovirus exposure and HLA in healthy donors. Study-wide points: The study designated 150 or so TCR beta chains cytomegalovirus-associated.

The germline gives CDR1 WSHSY, CDR2 SAAADI. The CDR3 has 14 residues. V was cut by 4 bases and J by 5 bases, with 14 bases left in between. The PCR made use of 60 Vbeta and 13 Jbeta primers. Sequencing used immunoSEQ multiplex PCR; TCRdb keeps in-frame clones, though not all of them. This sample's table has about 33,000 clones. The V gene is TRBV10-2, the J gene TRBJ1-1; D may be TRBD1 (5 bases). Sequences were obtained from PBMCs. The clonotype was recovered from a man aged 35 to 55 in good health and CMV-seronegative. For the CDR3, the DNA is TGCGCCAGCAGTGTTCGTTCGGGGGTGACTGAAGCTTTCTTT. Protein: CASSVRSGVTEAFF.